This TCR beta chain was identified in a study of CD8 T cells in Susac syndrome. The RNA, roughly 0.45 to 1 ug, was put through reverse transcription using random hexamers. TCRdb reprocessed the immunoSEQ multiplex PCR reads with MiXCR, giving one entry per CDR3 protein. This sample has approximately 190,000 distinct CDR3 sequences, with 90% to 96% found just once. V shed 5 bases, J shed 2 bases, and the junction held 3 bases outside the gene matches. The CDR3 covers 13 residues. In germline, CDR1 is DFQATT, CDR2 SNEGSKA (reference sequence). Sequencing was performed on CD4+ T cells from PBMCs. The rearrangement joins TRBV20-1 to TRBJ1-2, with 9 bases aligning to TRBD1. The TCR was taken from a human donor with Susac syndrome. CDR3 nucleotide sequence: TGCAGTGCTTCCGGGACAGGGAACTATGGCTACACCTTC. Protein sequence: CSASGTGNYGYTF.